This T cell receptor (beta chain) appears in the sequencing data of a study of blood T cell repertoires in COVID-19. This CDR3 spans 15 amino acids. The V gene end was trimmed by 6 bases and the J gene end by 3 bases; junction bases not matched to a gene: 8. In germline, CDR1 is MDHEN, CDR2 SYDVKM. Using immunoSEQ multiplex PCR, the repertoire was profiled, and TCRdb retains in-frame clones only, with some absent. The data show approximately 300,000 clones, with around 90% seen just once and 6.8% held by the top ten. The V gene is TRBV28, the J gene TRBJ1-1; 9 bases agree with TRBD1. This TCR was sampled from a woman in her thirties with COVID-19, enrolled during active disease. Sequencing input: peripheral blood. CDR3 DNA sequence: TGTGCCAGCAGGTATCGGGACAGGGCTTACACTGAAGCTTTCTTT. This gives the protein CASRYRDRAYTEAFF.